Listed here is a single T cell receptor beta chain. Its antigen is still unknown. The CDR3 contains 15 residues. Germline values: CDR1 SGHRS, CDR2 YFSETQ. What made the TCR beta cDNA was 5'RACE template switching with UMIs. After re-calling the 5' RACE reads, TCRdb lists one entry per CDR3 protein, DNA absent. Its clone listing holds about 370,000 distinct CDR3 sequences. This record comes from a study of T cells expressing NK-cell markers. Study summary: Repertoire data for TCR beta were derived from sorted T cells (CD3+CD56+NKG2C+, CD3+CD56+NKG2C- and CD3+CD56-NKG2C+).

Study-wide points: More than 5 donors showed dominant NKG2C+ clonotypes comprising roughly 1.0-7.0% of their CD8+ T cells.

This TCR derives from a woman aged 45-60 years in good health. The sample taken for sequencing was blood T cells: a sorted CD56 or NKG2C T cell subset, CD4+ or CD8+ T cells, or bulk PBMC T cells (not recorded which). This chain connects TRBV5-1 to TRBJ2-5; TCRdb's D gene call, TRBD1, goes unchecked for lack of DNA. CDR3: CASSLEGTEAGTQYF.